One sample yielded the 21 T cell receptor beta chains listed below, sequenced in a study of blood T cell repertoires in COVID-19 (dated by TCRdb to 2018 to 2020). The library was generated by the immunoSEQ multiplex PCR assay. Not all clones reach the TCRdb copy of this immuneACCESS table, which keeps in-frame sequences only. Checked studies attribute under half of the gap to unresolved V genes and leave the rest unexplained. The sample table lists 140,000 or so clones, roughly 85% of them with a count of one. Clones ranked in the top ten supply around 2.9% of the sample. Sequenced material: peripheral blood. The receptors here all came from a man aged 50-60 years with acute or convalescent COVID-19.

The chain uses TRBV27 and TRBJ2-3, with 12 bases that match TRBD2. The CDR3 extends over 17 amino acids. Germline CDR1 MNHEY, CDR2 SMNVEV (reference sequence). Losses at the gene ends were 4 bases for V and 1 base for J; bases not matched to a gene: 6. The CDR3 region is CASSSLLAGGRTDTQYF. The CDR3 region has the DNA TGTGCCAGCAGTTCCCTACTAGCGGGGGGTCGCACAGATACGCAGTATTTT.

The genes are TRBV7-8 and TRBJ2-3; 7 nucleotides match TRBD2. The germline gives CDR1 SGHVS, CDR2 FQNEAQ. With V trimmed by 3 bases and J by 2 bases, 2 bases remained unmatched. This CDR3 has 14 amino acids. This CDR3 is CASSLGGFTDTQYF. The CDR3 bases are TGTGCCAGCAGCTTGGGAGGGTTCACAGATACGCAGTATTTT. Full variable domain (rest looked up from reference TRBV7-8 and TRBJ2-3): GAGVSQSPRYKVAKRGQDVALRCDPISGHVSLFWYQQALGQGPEFLTYFQNEAQLDKSGLPSDRFFAERPEGSVSTLKIQRTQQEDSAVYLCASSLGGFTDTQYFGPGTRLTVL.

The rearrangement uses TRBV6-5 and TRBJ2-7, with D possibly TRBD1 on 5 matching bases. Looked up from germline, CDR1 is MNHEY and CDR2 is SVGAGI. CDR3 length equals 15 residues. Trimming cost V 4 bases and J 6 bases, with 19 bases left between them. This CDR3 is CASSWTDSSAAEQYF. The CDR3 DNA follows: TGTGCCAGCAGTTGGACCGACAGTTCCGCTGCCGAGCAGTACTTC.

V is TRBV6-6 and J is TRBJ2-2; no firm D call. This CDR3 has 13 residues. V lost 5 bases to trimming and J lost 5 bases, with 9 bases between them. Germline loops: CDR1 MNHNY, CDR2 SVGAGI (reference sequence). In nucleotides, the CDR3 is TGTGCCAGCAGTGCGACATTAACCGGGGAGCTGTTTTTT. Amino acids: CASSATLTGELFF.

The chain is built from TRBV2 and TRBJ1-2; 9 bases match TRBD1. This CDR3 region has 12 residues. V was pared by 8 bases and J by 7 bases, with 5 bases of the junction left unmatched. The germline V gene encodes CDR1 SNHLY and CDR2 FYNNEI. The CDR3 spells CASWTGAGGYTF. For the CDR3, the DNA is TGTGCCAGCTGGACAGGGGCGGGTGGCTACACCTTC.

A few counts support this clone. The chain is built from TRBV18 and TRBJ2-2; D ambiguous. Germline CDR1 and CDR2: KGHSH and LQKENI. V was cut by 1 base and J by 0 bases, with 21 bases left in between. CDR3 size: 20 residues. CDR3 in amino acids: CASSPLPYSPLPSNTGELFF. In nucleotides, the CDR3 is TGTGCCAGCTCACCACTCCCCTACAGCCCACTCCCTTCGAACACCGGGGAGCTGTTTTTT.

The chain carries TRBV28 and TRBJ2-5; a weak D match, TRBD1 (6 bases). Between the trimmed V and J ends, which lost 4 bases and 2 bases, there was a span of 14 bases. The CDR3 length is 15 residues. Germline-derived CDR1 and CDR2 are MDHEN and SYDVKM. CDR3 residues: CASSSFPGQQETQYF. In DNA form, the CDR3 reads TGTGCCAGCAGTTCTTTCCCCGGACAGCAAGAGACCCAGTACTTC.

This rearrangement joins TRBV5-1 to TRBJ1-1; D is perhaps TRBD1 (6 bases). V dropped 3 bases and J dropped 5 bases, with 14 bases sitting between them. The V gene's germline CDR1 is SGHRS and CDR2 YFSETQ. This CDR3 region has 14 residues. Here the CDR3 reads CASSSNRAETEAFF. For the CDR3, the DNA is TGCGCCAGCAGCTCGAACAGGGCCGAAACTGAAGCTTTCTTT. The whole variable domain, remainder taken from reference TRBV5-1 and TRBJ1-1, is KAGVTQTPRYLIKTRGQQVTLSCSPISGHRSVSWYQQTPGQGLQFLFEYFSETQRNKGNFPGRFSGRQFSNSRSEMNVSTLELGDSALYLCASSSNRAETEAFFGQGTRLTVV.

CDR3 loop: CASSQDRGRTGHYTF. CDR3 coding DNA: TGTGCCAGCAGCCAAGATAGGGGTCGGACAGGTCACTACACCTTC. The V call is TRBV14, the J call TRBJ1-2, with TRBD1 identical over 7 bases. V dropped 0 bases and J dropped 10; count of bases not matched to a gene: 11. Germline CDR1 and CDR2: SGHDN and FVKESK. This CDR3 is 15 amino acids long.

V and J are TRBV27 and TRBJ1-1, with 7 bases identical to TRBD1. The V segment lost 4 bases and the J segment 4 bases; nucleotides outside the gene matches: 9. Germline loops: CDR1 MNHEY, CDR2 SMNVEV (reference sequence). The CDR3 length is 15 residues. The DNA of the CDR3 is TGTGCCAGCAGTTACGGGACAGCATTGGGCACTGAAGCTTTCTTT. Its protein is CASSYGTALGTEAFF.

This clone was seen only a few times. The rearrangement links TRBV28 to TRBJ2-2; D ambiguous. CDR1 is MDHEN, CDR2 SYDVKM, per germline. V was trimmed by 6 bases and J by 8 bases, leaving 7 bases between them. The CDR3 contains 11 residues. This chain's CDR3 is CASRPQGELFF. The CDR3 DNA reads TGTGCCAGCAGGCCCCAGGGGGAGCTGTTTTTT.

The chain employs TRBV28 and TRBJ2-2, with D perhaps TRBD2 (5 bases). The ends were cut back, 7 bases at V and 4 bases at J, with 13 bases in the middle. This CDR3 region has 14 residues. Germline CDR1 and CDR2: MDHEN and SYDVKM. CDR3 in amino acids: CASTISGGTGELFF. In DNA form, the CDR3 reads TGTGCCAGCACCATTTCCGGAGGCACCGGGGAGCTGTTTTTT.

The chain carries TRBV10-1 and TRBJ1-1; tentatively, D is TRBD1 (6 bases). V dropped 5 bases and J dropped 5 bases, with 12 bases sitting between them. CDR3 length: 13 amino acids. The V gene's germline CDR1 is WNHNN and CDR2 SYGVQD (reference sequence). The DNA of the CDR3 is TGCGCCAGCAGTACAGGGCGTGGTACTGAAGCTTTCTTT. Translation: CASSTGRGTEAFF.

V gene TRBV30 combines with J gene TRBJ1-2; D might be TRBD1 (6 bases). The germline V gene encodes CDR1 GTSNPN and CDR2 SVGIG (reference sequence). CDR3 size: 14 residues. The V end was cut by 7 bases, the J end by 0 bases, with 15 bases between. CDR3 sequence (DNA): TGTGCCTACACGAAGGACAGTACTAACTATGGCTACACCTTC. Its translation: CAYTKDSTNYGYTF. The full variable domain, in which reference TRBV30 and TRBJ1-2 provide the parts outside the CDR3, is SQTIHQWPATLVQPVGSPLSLECTVEGTSNPNLYWYRQAAGRGLQLLFYSVGIGQISSEVPQNLSASRPQDRQFILSSKKLLLSDSGFYLCAYTKDSTNYGYTFGSGTRLTVV.

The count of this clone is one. The CDR3 spells CASGLVGVTEAFF. In DNA, the CDR3 is TGTGCTAGTGGTTTGGTAGGGGTTACTGAAGCTTTCTTT. The V call is TRBV12-5, the J call TRBJ1-1; a possible D gene is TRBD1 (5 bases). CDR1 LGHNT and CDR2 FRNRAP come from the germline V gene. CDR3 length: 13 residues. The ends were cut back, 0 bases at V and 5 bases at J, with 7 bases in the middle.

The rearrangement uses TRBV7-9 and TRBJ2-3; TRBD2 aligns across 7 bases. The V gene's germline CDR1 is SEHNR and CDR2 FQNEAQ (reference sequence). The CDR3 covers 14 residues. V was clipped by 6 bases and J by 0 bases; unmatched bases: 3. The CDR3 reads CASSKAGSTDTQYF. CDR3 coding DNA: TGTGCCAGCAGTAAAGCGGGAAGCACAGATACGCAGTATTTT.

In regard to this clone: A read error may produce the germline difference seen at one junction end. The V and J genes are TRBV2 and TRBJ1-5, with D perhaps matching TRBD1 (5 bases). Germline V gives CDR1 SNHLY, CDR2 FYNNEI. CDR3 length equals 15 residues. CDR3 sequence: CASSSDTASNQPQHF. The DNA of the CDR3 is TGTGCCAGCAGTTCGGACACAGCATCCAATCAACCCCAGCATTTT.

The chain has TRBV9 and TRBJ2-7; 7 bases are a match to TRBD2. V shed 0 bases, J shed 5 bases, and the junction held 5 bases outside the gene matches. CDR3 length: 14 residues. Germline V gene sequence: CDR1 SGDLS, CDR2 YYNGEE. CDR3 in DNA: TGTGCCAGCAGCGTAGGGACTAGTTGGGACGAGCAGTACTTC. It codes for CASSVGTSWDEQYF.

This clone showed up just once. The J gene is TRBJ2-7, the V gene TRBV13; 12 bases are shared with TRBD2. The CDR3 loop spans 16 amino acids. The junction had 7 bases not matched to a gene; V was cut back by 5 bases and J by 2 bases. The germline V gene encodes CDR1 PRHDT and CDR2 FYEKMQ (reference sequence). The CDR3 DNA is TGTGCCAGCAGCCCGCGTCTAGCGGGAGGGGCCTACGAGCAGTACTTC. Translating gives CASSPRLAGGAYEQYF. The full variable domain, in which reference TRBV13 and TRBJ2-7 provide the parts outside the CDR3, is AAGVIQSPRHLIKEKRETATLKCYPIPRHDTVYWYQQGPGQDPQFLISFYEKMQSDKGSIPDRFSAQQFSDYHSELNMSSLELGDSALYFCASSPRLAGGAYEQYFGPGTRLTVT.

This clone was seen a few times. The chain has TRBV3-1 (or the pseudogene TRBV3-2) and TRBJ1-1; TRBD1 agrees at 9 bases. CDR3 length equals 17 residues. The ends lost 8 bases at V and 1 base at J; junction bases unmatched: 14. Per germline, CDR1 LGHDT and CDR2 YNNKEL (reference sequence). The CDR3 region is CASVLSDRGNGNTEAFF. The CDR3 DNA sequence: TGTGCCAGCGTTCTTTCGGACAGGGGTAACGGGAACACTGAAGCTTTCTTT.

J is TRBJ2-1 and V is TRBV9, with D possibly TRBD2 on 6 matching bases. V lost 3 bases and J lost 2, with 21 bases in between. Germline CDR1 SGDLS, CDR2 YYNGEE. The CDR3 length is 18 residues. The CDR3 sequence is CASSAQGGSGLAYNEQFF. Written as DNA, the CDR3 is TGTGCCAGCAGCGCCCAGGGAGGAAGCGGGCTAGCCTACAATGAGCAGTTCTTC.